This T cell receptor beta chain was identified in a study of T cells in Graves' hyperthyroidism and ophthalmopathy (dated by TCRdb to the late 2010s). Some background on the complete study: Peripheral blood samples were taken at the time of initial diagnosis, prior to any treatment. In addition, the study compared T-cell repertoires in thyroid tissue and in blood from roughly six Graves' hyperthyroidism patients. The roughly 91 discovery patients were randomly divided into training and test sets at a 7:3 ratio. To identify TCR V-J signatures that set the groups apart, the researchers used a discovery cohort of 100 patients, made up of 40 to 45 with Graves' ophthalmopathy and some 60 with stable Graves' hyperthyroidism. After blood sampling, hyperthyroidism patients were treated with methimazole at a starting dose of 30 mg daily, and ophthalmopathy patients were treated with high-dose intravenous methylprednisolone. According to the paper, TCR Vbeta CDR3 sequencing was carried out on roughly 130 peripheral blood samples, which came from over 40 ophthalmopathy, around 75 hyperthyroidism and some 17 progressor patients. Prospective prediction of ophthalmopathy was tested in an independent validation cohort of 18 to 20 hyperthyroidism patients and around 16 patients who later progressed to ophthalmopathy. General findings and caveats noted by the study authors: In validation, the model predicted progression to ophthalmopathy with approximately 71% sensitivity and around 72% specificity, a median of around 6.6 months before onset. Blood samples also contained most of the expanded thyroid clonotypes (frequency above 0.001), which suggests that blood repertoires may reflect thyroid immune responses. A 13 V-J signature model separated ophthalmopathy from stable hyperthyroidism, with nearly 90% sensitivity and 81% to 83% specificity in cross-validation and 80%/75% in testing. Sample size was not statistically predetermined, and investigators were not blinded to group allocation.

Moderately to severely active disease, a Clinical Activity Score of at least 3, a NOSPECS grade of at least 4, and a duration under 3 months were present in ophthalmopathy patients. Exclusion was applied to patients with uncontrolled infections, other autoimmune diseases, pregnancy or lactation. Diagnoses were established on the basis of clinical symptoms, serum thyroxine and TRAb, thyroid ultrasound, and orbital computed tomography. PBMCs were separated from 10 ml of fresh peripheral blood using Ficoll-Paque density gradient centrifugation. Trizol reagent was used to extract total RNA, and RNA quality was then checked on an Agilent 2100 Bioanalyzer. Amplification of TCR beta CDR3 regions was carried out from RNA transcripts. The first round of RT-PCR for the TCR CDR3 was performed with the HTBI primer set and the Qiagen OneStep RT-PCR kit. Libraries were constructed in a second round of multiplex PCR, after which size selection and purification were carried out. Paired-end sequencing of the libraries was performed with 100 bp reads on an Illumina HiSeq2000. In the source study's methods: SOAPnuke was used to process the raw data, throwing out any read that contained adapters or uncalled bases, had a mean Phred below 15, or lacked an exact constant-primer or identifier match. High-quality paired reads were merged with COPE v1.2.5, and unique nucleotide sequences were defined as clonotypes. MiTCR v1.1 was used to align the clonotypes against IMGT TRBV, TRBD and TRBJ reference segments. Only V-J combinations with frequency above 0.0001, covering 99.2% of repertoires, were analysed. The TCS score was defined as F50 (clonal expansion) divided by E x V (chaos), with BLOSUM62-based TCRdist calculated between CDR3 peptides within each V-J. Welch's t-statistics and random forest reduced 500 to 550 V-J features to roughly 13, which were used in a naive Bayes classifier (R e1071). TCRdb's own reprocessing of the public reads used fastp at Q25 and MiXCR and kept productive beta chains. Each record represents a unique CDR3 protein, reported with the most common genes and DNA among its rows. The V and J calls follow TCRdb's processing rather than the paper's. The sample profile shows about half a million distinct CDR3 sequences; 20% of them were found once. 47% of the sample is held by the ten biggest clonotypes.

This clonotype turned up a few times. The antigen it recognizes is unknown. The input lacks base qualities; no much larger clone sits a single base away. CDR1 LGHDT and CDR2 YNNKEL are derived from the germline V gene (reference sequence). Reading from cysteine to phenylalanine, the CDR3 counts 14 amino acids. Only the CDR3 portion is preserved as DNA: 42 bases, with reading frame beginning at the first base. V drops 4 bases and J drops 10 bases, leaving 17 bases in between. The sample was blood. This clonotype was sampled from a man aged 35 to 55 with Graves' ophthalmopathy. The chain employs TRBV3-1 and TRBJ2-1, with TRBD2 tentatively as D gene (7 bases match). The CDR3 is CASSPGSGGWEQFF. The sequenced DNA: TGTGCCAGCAGCCCGGGGTCGGGGGGCTGGGAGCAGTTCTTC.